Detailed here is one T cell receptor (beta chain). This sample is drawn from a study of blood T cell repertoires in COVID-19. Study-wide context: Acute and convalescent COVID-19 specimens originated in the United States, Italy and Spain. The analysed material was cDNA or gDNA that came from T cells, B-cell-depleted T cells, or PBMCs.

Under the authors' procedure: Amplification from reference gene primers served as the basis for estimated nucleated cell counts. Libraries were prepared by immunoSEQ multiplex PCR; TCRdb keeps only in-frame clonotypes and omits some of them. The V and J calls and clone size come from that table; D and trimming were worked out from the DNA. The sample records around 58,000 clones, roughly 83% being singletons. Sequences were obtained from peripheral blood. This clonotype was sampled from a human donor in a cohort sampled during active COVID-19.

CDR3 region: CASSSTRRLANTGELFF. In nucleotides, the CDR3 is TGTGCCAGCAGTTCAACTCGTCGGCTAGCGAACACCGGGGAGCTGTTTTTT. The genes are TRBV6-2 or TRBV6-3 and TRBJ2-2; D ambiguous. This CDR3 comprises 17 residues. Trimming removed 4 bases at V and 0 bases at J, with 15 bases between. Germline V gives CDR1 MNHEY, CDR2 SVGEGT.